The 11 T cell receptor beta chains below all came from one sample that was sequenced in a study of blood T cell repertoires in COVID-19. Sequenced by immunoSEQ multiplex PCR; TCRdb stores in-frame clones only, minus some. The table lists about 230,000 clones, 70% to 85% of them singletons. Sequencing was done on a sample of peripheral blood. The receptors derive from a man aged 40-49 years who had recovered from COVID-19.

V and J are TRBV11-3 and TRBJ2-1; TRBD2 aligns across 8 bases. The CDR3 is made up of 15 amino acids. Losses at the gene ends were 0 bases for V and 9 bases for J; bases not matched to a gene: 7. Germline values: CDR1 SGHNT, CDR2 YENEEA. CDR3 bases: TGTGCCAGCAGCTTAGATGGCGGGAGGAACGGTGAGCAGTTCTTC. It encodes CASSLDGGRNGEQFF.

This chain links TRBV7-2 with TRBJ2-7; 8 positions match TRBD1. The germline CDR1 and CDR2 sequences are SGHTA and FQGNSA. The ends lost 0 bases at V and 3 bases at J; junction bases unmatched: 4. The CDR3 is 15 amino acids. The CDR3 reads CASSLAGQAYYEQYF. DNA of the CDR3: TGTGCCAGCAGCTTAGCGGGACAGGCCTACTACGAGCAGTACTTC.

The CDR3 sequence: CASSPLGRGRGEQYF. The CDR3 region has the DNA TGTGCCAGCAGCCCCTTAGGCAGGGGACGAGGTGAGCAGTACTTC. The chain couples TRBV13 to TRBJ2-7, with D possibly being TRBD1 (6 bases). The CDR3 spans 15 residues. V shed 5 bases and J shed 7 bases, with 21 bases lying between them. Per the germline V gene, CDR1 is PRHDT and CDR2 is FYEKMQ (reference sequence). The whole variable domain, remainder taken from reference TRBV13 and TRBJ2-7, is AAGVIQSPRHLIKEKRETATLKCYPIPRHDTVYWYQQGPGQDPQFLISFYEKMQSDKGSIPDRFSAQQFSDYHSELNMSSLELGDSALYFCASSPLGRGRGEQYFGPGTRLTVT.

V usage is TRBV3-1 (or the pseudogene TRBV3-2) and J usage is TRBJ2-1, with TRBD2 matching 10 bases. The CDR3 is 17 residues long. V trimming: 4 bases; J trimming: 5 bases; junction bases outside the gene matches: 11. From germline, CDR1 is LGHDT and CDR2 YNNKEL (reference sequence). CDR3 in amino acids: CASSLEKTSGSDNEQFF. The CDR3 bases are TGTGCCAGCAGCCTCGAAAAGACTAGCGGGTCGGACAATGAGCAGTTCTTC.

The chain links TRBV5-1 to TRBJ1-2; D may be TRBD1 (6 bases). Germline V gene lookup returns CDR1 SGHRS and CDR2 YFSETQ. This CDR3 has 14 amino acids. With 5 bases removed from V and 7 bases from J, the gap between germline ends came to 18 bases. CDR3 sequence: CASRNNRVLGGYTF. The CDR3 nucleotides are TGCGCCAGCAGAAATAACAGGGTGCTCGGTGGCTACACCTTC. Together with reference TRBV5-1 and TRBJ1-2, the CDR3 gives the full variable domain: KAGVTQTPRYLIKTRGQQVTLSCSPISGHRSVSWYQQTPGQGLQFLFEYFSETQRNKGNFPGRFSGRQFSNSRSEMNVSTLELGDSALYLCASRNNRVLGGYTFGSGTRLTVV.

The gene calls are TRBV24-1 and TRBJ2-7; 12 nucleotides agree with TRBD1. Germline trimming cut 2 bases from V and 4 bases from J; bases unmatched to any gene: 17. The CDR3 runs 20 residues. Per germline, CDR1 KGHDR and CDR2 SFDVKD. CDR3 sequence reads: CATSDSHESRDRGLGYEQYF. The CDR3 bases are TGTGCCACCAGTGATTCGCACGAGTCCCGGGACAGGGGGCTCGGATACGAGCAGTACTTC.

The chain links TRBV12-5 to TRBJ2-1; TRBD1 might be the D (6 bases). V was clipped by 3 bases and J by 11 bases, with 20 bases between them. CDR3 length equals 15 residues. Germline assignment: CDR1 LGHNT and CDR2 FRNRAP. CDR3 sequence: CASGLGGRTSSKQFF. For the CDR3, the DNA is TGTGCTAGTGGTTTAGGGGGACGGACATCCTCTAAGCAGTTCTTC.

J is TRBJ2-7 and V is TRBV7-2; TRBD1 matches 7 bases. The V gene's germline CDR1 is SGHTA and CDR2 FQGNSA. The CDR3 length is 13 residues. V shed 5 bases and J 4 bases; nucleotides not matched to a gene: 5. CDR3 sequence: CASSINRGYEQYF. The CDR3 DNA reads TGTGCCAGCAGCATTAACAGGGGATACGAGCAGTACTTC. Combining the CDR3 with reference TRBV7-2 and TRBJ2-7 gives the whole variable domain GAGVSQSPSNKVTEKGKDVELRCDPISGHTALYWYRQSLGQGLEFLIYFQGNSAPDKSGLPSDRFSAERTGGSVSTLTIQRTQQEDSAVYLCASSINRGYEQYFGPGTRLTVT.

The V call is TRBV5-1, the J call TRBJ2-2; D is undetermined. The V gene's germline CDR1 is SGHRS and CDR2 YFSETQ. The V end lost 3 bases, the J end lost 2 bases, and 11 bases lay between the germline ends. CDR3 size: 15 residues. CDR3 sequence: CASSSRGENTGELFF. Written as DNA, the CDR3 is TGCGCCAGCAGCTCCCGAGGAGAAAACACCGGGGAGCTGTTTTTT.

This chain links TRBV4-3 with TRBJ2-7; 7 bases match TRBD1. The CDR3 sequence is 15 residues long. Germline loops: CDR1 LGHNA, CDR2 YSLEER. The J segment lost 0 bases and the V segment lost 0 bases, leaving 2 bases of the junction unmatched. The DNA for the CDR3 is TGCGCCAGCAGCCAAGAGGGACAGAGCTCCTACGAGCAGTACTTC. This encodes CASSQEGQSSYEQYF.

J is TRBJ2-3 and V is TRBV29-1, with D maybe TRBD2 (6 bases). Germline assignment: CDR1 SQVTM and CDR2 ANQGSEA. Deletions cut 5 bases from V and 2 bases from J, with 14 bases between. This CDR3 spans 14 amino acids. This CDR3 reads CSVILAGNTDTQYF. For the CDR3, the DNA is TGCAGCGTTATATTGGCGGGGAACACAGATACGCAGTATTTT.